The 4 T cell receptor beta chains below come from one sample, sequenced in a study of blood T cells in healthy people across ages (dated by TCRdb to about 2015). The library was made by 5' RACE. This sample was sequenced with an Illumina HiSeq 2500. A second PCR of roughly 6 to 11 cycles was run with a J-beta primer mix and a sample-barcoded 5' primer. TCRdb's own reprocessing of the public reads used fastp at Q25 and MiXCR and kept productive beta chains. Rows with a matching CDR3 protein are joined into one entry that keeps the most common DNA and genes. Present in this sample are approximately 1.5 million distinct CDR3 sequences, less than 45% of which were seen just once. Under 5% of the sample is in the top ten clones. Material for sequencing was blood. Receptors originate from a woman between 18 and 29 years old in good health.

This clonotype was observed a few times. The CDR3 region is CASSVATGQATRYNEQFF. The CDR3 coding sequence is TGTGCCAGCAGCGTAGCTACGGGACAGGCAACCAGATACAATGAGCAGTTCTTC. This chain links TRBV9 with TRBJ2-1, with 8 bases lining up with TRBD1. The length of the CDR3 is 18 residues. Germline CDR1 reads SGDLS; CDR2 reads YYNGEE. Trimming took 0 bases from V and 4 from J; bases not matched to a gene: 12.

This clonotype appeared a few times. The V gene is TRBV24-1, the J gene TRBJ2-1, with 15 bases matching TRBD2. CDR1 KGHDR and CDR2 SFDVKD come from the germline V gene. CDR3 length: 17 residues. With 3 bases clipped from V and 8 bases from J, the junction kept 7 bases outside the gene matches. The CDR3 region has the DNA TGTGCCACCAGTGATCCCGGGACTAGCGGGGGGATCGATGAGCAGTTCTTC. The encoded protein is CATSDPGTSGGIDEQFF.

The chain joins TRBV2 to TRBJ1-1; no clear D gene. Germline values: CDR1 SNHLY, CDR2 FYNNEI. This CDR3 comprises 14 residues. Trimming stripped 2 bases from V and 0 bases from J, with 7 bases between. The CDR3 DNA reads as TGTGCCAGCAGTGAACAGGCATTGAACACTGAAGCTTTCTTT. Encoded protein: CASSEQALNTEAFF.

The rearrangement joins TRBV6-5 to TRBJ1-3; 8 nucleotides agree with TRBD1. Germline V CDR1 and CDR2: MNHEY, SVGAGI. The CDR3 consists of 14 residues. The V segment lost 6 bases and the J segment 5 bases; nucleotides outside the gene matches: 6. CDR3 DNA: TGTGCCAGCAGCCGCGGGGACAGGCGAAACACCATATATTTT. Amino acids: CASSRGDRRNTIYF.